The 19 T cell receptor beta chains given below trace back to one sample, sequenced in a study of T cell changes during pregnancy in multiple sclerosis. The protocol was immunoSEQ multiplex PCR, while the TCRdb copy is restricted to in-frame clones and leaves out a portion. The table records roughly 65,000 clones, around nine tenths of them present only once. Sequenced here: peripheral blood, sampled in the third trimester of pregnancy. The receptors shown here come from a female donor in good health, enrolled as a control in a pregnancy study.

Concerning this clone: An end of the junction does not agree with germline; a read error may underlie this. The rearrangement links TRBV27 to TRBJ2-7, with 7 bases that match TRBD1. The CDR3 extends over 12 amino acids. From germline, CDR1 is MNHEY and CDR2 SMNVEV (reference sequence). CDR3 region: CASRQGVPGRFF. The CDR3 DNA reads TGTGCCAGCAGGCAGGGGGTCCCCGGCAGATTCTTC.

The genes are TRBV4-3 and TRBJ1-1; 7 nucleotides match TRBD1. Germline values: CDR1 LGHNA, CDR2 YSLEER. With 6 bases clipped from V and 1 base from J, the junction kept 8 bases outside the gene matches. The CDR3 covers 15 residues. In nucleotides, the CDR3 is TGCGCCAGCAGTCAGCCTCGACAGGGGAACACTGAAGCTTTCTTT. This encodes CASSQPRQGNTEAFF.

Notes on this clone: Its ends do not fully match the called genes, so a read error is possible. J is TRBJ1-2 and V is TRBV7-8, with TRBD1 as a possible D gene (5 bases). The CDR3 extends over 14 amino acids. Germline CDR1 reads SGHVS; CDR2 reads FQNEAQ. The CDR3 is CASSIAGGNYGYTF. CDR3 nucleotides: TGTGCCAGCAGCATAGCGGGGGGAAACTATGGCTACACCTTC.

The DNA of the CDR3 is TGTGCCAGCAGTGATTGGACAGGGCACTATGGCTACACCTTC. The encoded protein is CASSDWTGHYGYTF. The chain couples TRBV2 to TRBJ1-2; 8 bases line up with TRBD1. The CDR3 runs to 14 residues. Per the germline V gene, CDR1 is SNHLY and CDR2 is FYNNEI. J lost 3 bases, V lost 3 bases, and 3 bases had no gene match.

This clone has just a few counts. V and J are TRBV7-3 and TRBJ2-7, with 9 bases aligning to TRBD1. The CDR3 runs to 13 residues. Per the germline V gene, CDR1 is SGHTA and CDR2 is FQGTGA. With 4 bases clipped from V and 6 bases from J, the junction kept 4 bases outside the gene matches. DNA for the CDR3: TGTGCCAGCAGCTCCTCGGGACAGGGCGAGCAGTACTTC. It yields the protein CASSSSGQGEQYF.

The rearrangement links TRBV5-1 to TRBJ2-1; weak D call: TRBD1 (6 bases). Germline CDR1 is SGHRS and CDR2 is YFSETQ. The germline V and J ends were trimmed by 4 bases and 4 bases, with 9 bases remaining between them. This CDR3 is built from 13 residues. CDR3 nucleotide sequence: TGCGCCAGCAGCGGGACACTATACAATGAGCAGTTCTTC. It encodes CASSGTLYNEQFF.

The V call is TRBV5-6, the J call TRBJ2-7; 10 bases align to TRBD2. This CDR3 region has 15 residues. The V gene's germline CDR1 is SGHDT and CDR2 YYEEEE. V lost 1 base to trimming and J lost 3 bases; unmatched junction nucleotides: 4. CDR3 loop: CASSLLAGGFYEQYF. DNA of the CDR3: TGTGCCAGCAGCTTGTTAGCGGGGGGTTTCTACGAGCAGTACTTC.

The rearrangement uses TRBV27 and TRBJ2-3; the match to TRBD1 covers 12 bases. Germline V gene sequence: CDR1 MNHEY, CDR2 SMNVEV (reference sequence). The CDR3 totals 19 residues. The J segment lost 4 bases and the V segment lost 7 bases, leaving 18 bases of the junction unmatched. The CDR3 DNA follows: TGTGCCAGCACCGAAAGTAAGAGCGGGACAGGGGGCGCCCCAGATACGCAGTATTTT. Amino acid sequence: CASTESKSGTGGAPDTQYF.

CDR3: CASSLGGQGPQETQYF. For the CDR3, the DNA is TGTGCCAGCAGCTTGGGAGGACAGGGCCCCCAGGAGACCCAGTACTTC. The chain employs TRBV5-4 and TRBJ2-5, with 8 positions matching TRBD1. V lost 0 bases and J lost 5; bases outside the gene matches: 9. The CDR3 has 16 amino acids. The germline V gene encodes CDR1 SGHNT and CDR2 YYREEE (reference sequence). Using reference TRBV5-4 and TRBJ2-5 for the parts outside the CDR3, the full variable domain is ETGVTQSPTHLIKTRGQQVTLRCSSQSGHNTVSWYQQALGQGPQFIFQYYREEENGRGNFPPRFSGLQFPNYSSELNVNALELDDSALYLCASSLGGQGPQETQYFGPGTRLLVL.

The rearrangement joins TRBV6-6 to TRBJ2-5; 9 bases agree with TRBD1. The CDR3 loop spans 14 amino acids. V shed 6 bases and J 5 bases; nucleotides not matched to a gene: 7. Germline-derived CDR1 and CDR2 are MNHNY and SVGAGI (reference sequence). Here the CDR3 reads CASSLTGGRETQYF. The DNA for the CDR3 is TGTGCCAGCAGCTTGACAGGGGGACGGGAGACCCAGTACTTC.

The CDR3 is CASRTQGLGQPQHF. The CDR3 bases are TGTGCCAGCAGAACACAGGGCCTGGGTCAGCCCCAGCATTTT. J is TRBJ1-5 and V is TRBV6-6; D is perhaps TRBD1 (6 bases). Germline V lookup: CDR1 MNHNY, CDR2 SVGAGI (reference sequence). The CDR3 covers 14 residues. Deletions cut 6 bases from V and 6 bases from J, with 15 bases between.

V is TRBV6-5 and J is TRBJ1-2, with D possibly being TRBD1 (5 bases). This CDR3 comprises 15 residues. Germline CDR1 is MNHEY and CDR2 is SVGAGI. Trimming removed 4 bases from V and 4 bases from J, with 16 bases in between. CDR3 bases: TGTGCCAGCAGTTCCGACCGGGGACTAGGCTATGGCTACACCTTC. This sequence encodes CASSSDRGLGYGYTF.

The rearrangement uses TRBV4-3 and TRBJ2-3; D is perhaps TRBD1 (6 bases). This CDR3 is built from 16 residues. The V gene's germline CDR1 is LGHNA and CDR2 YSLEER. Deletions cut 2 bases from V and 0 bases from J, with 12 bases between. CDR3 sequence: CASSQNRDISTDTQYF. The CDR3 DNA sequence: TGCGCCAGCAGCCAAAACCGGGACATCAGCACAGATACGCAGTATTTT.

This chain joins TRBV6-5 and TRBJ1-1; D is ambiguous. With 8 bases removed from V and 1 base from J, the gap between germline ends came to 11 bases. Germline values: CDR1 MNHEY, CDR2 SVGAGI. This CDR3 region has 13 residues. CDR3 sequence: CASRKRENTEAFF. CDR3 DNA: TGTGCCAGCCGTAAGAGGGAGAACACTGAAGCTTTCTTT.

The chain employs TRBV5-1 and TRBJ2-2; D may be TRBD1 (5 bases). CDR3 length: 16 residues. From germline, CDR1 is SGHRS and CDR2 YFSETQ. Deletions cut 4 bases from V and 3 bases from J, with 16 bases between. CDR3 nucleotide sequence: TGCGCCAGCAGCCCGTTCCAGCAGGGCGACACCGGGGAGCTGTTTTTT. It yields the protein CASSPFQQGDTGELFF.

This clone was seen just once. V is TRBV6-5 and J is TRBJ2-7; 9 nucleotides align to TRBD1. This CDR3 spans 15 amino acids. CDR1 is MNHEY, CDR2 SVGAGI, per germline. Trimming removed 2 bases from V and 2 bases from J; junction bases left unmatched: 4. The CDR3 loop is CASSYGTGPTYEQYF. The DNA for the CDR3 is TGTGCCAGCAGTTACGGGACAGGGCCCACCTACGAGCAGTACTTC.

The rearrangement links TRBV7-3 to TRBJ2-2; the D is unclear. Germline lookup yields CDR1 SGHTA and CDR2 FQGTGA. Trimming pared 2 bases from V and 1 base from J, leaving 11 bases between. The CDR3 loop spans 16 amino acids. The CDR3 loop is CASSLYATRNTGELFF. The CDR3 DNA reads as TGTGCCAGCAGCTTATATGCTACTCGGAACACCGGGGAGCTGTTTTTT.

About this clone itself: Additional DNA sequences in this sample encode the identical CDR3. V gene TRBV9 combines with J gene TRBJ2-7; D might be TRBD2 (6 bases). CDR1 SGDLS and CDR2 YYNGEE come from the germline V gene. Trimming stripped 4 bases from V and 7 bases from J, with 21 bases between. There are 15 residues in the CDR3. The CDR3 loop is CASSKTSGGSREQYF. CDR3 coding DNA: TGTGCCAGCAGCAAGACTAGTGGGGGGTCCCGGGAGCAGTACTTC.

This chain joins TRBV9 and TRBJ1-2; D might be TRBD1 (5 bases). CDR3 size: 15 residues. Trimming pared 3 bases from V and 0 bases from J, leaving 12 bases between. From germline, CDR1 is SGDLS and CDR2 YYNGEE. CDR3 residues: CASSEGSHANYGYTF. CDR3 sequence (DNA): TGTGCCAGCAGCGAGGGGTCTCACGCTAACTATGGCTACACCTTC.